The clone carrying this T cell receptor beta chain was detected only a few times. Its antigen is currently unknown. This sample was taken from a study of Graves' ophthalmopathy and Graves' hyperthyroidism. Study results and limitations: The 13-signature model separated ophthalmopathy from stable hyperthyroidism at approximately 89% sensitivity and approximately 81% specificity. Blood repertoires reportedly contained most expanded thyroid clonotypes above 0.001 frequency.

From RNA, the CDR3 regions of TCR beta chains were amplified and sequenced. After a first-round RT-PCR with HTBI primers, a second-round multiplex PCR was run. TCRdb passed the multiplex PCR reads through MiXCR, listing each CDR3 protein once. The sample lists 500,000 to 700,000 distinct CDR3 sequences, 20% to 25% occurring once. No donor had other autoimmune disease, uncontrolled infection, pregnancy or lactation. CDR1 is SGHRS, CDR2 YFSETQ, per germline. V was cut by 1 base and J by 4 bases, with 17 bases left in between. This CDR3 contains 17 residues. What was sequenced was peripheral blood. This chain joins TRBV5-1 and TRBJ2-2, with a weak D call TRBD1 (5 bases). This TCR came from a woman between 18 and 29 years old with stable Graves' hyperthyroidism. Some clones in this sample may be carry-over from other donors' samples. CDR3 sequence (DNA): TGCGCCAGCAGCTTGTCGGTTTCTGGGGCGCTCACCGGGGAGCTGTTTTTT. This gives the protein CASSLSVSGALTGELFF.